These 8 T cell receptor beta chains came from one sample sequenced in a study of human T cells and chemical hapten exposure. Time point given: pre-sensitization, week 0. Treatment reported: therapeutic diphenylcyclopropenone sensitization with weekly scalp DPC. From the RACE reads, TCRdb called clonotypes with MiXCR, one entry per CDR3 protein. Altogether about 350,000 distinct CDR3 sequences are present, 5.5% being singletons, with the ten largest covering around 8%. Sequenced material: whole blood, taken in connection with sensitization to the hapten diphenylcyclopropenone (DPC). The origin of the receptors is a young woman with alopecia areata. Some clones in this sample may be carry-over from other donors' samples.

This clonotype has at least ten counts. The chain uses TRBV18 and TRBJ1-6, with 8 positions matching TRBD1. The CDR3 contains 15 residues. Germline V lookup: CDR1 KGHSH, CDR2 LQKENI. The junction had 8 bases not matched to a gene; V was cut back by 3 bases and J by 10 bases. The CDR3 nucleotides are TGTGCCAGCTCACCCACGGACAGGGTTGGATCACCCCTCCACTTT. Translated: CASSPTDRVGSPLHF.

This clonotype was counted many times. The chain couples TRBV29-1 to TRBJ2-1; D is unclear. V lost 0 bases and J lost 5, with 17 bases in between. The CDR3 consists of 16 residues. The germline V gene encodes CDR1 SQVTM and CDR2 ANQGSEA. CDR3 nucleotides: TGCAGCGTTGAAGATCTTCGGCTATTCGACCACAATGAGCAGTTCTTC. It yields the protein CSVEDLRLFDHNEQFF.

This clonotype was observed a few times. The chain carries TRBV28 and TRBJ2-3, with TRBD1 identical over 8 bases. The germline CDR1 and CDR2 sequences are MDHEN and SYDVKM. J lost 8 bases, V lost 5 bases, and 15 bases had no gene match. CDR3 length equals 16 residues. Written as DNA, the CDR3 is TGTGCCAGCAGTCCCCAGGGGGCGGAGGGTATGGTTACGCAGTATTTT. Residues: CASSPQGAEGMVTQYF.

The rearrangement joins TRBV12-3 or TRBV12-4 to TRBJ2-2; D is possibly TRBD1 (5 bases). V dropped 5 bases and J dropped 2 bases, with 12 bases sitting between them. This CDR3 is built from 15 residues. CDR3 sequence reads: CASSPGAINTGELFF. The CDR3 DNA reads as TGTGCCAGCAGTCCTGGGGCGATTAACACCGGGGAGCTGTTTTTT.

This clonotype has a count of ten or more. The chain recombines TRBV6-5 with TRBJ1-1; D may be TRBD1 (6 bases). Germline values: CDR1 MNHEY, CDR2 SVGAGI. The CDR3 runs 13 residues. The germline V and J ends were trimmed by 5 bases and 4 bases, with 11 bases remaining between them. The CDR3 loop reads CASSRQVGTEAFF. The CDR3, as DNA: TGTGCCAGCAGTCGACAGGTAGGCACTGAAGCTTTCTTT.

This clonotype was detected many times. The gene calls are TRBV19 and TRBJ2-1, with TRBD2 as a possible D gene (5 bases). Germline V CDR1 and CDR2: LNHDA, SQIVND (reference sequence). The CDR3 length is 15 residues. V gave up 3 bases and J gave up 5 bases, with 14 bases separating them. CDR3 sequence (DNA): TGTGCCAGTAGTATTGACCGAACGCGGGACAATGAGCAGTTCTTC. It specifies CASSIDRTRDNEQFF.

In its sample, this clonotype was seen many times. The gene calls are TRBV7-3 and TRBJ2-3, with 7 bases fitting TRBD2. Trimming cost V 2 bases and J 5 bases; bases outside gene matches: 4. Germline V gives CDR1 SGHTA, CDR2 FQGTGA. The CDR3 is made up of 14 amino acids. The CDR3 reads CASSLAGRGDTQYF. The CDR3 coding sequence is TGTGCCAGCAGCTTAGCGGGGAGGGGAGATACGCAGTATTTT.

This clonotype was seen a few times. The chain has TRBV25-1 and TRBJ2-3; 7 bases are shared with TRBD1. V shed 2 bases and J 2 bases; nucleotides not matched to a gene: 10. From germline, CDR1 is MGHDK and CDR2 SYGVNS. This CDR3 comprises 17 residues. DNA of the CDR3: TGTGCCAGCAGTGAAATTTGGGGCAGGGGGACCACAGATACGCAGTATTTT. It yields the protein CASSEIWGRGTTDTQYF.